A single sample gave rise to the 19 T cell receptor beta chains below, sequenced in a study of technical replicates of blood from a few donors. Only in-frame clones appear in the TCRdb table, and some are missing; sequencing was by immunoSEQ multiplex PCR. The sample contains approximately 50,000 clones, roughly 86% of which appear only once. The sample comprised PBMCs. These receptors all come from a human donor in good health. Some clones in this sample may be carry-over from other donors' samples.

The genes are TRBV19 and TRBJ2-1; D is perhaps TRBD2 (7 bases). The germline gives CDR1 LNHDA, CDR2 SQIVND (reference sequence). Deletions cut 3 bases from V and 7 bases from J, with 19 bases between. CDR3 length: 16 residues. CDR3 coding DNA: TGTGCCAGTAGTATGCCCCCGGGGGGCGGTTTGAATGAGCAGTTCTTC. Its translation: CASSMPPGGGLNEQFF.

The chain links TRBV2 to TRBJ2-7; D remains ambiguous. This CDR3 is built from 11 residues. The germline V gene encodes CDR1 SNHLY and CDR2 FYNNEI. V dropped 5 bases and J dropped 5 bases, with 7 bases sitting between them. The CDR3 DNA follows: TGTGCCAGCAGTTACTATAACGAGCAGTACTTC. This encodes CASSYYNEQYF.

V usage is TRBV7-9 and J usage is TRBJ2-1; 9 bases line up with TRBD1. Germline CDR1 and CDR2: SEHNR and FQNEAQ (reference sequence). The CDR3 sequence is 15 residues long. J lost 6 bases, V lost 5 bases, and 8 bases had no gene match. CDR3 in DNA: TGTGCCAGCAGCCCCCCCGGGACAGGGTTCAATGAGCAGTTCTTC. Translation: CASSPPGTGFNEQFF.

This rearrangement joins TRBV10-3 to TRBJ2-7; TRBD2 aligns across 8 bases. Germline-derived CDR1 and CDR2 are ENHRY and SYGVKD. Trimming took 8 bases from V and 0 from J; bases not matched to a gene: 0. The CDR3 is 12 residues long. The CDR3: CAIGTSSYEQYF. The CDR3 DNA follows: TGTGCCATCGGGACTAGCTCCTACGAGCAGTACTTC.

The J gene is TRBJ1-3, the V gene TRBV7-3; D is ambiguous. This CDR3 is built from 14 residues. CDR1 and CDR2 (germline): SGHTA, FQGTGA. The V end was cut by 0 bases, the J end by 4 bases, with 7 bases between. The CDR3 DNA reads TGTGCCAGCAGCTTAACCGGAGGGGGAAACACCATATATTTT. Translation: CASSLTGGGNTIYF.

This clone has only a few counts. V is TRBV6-1 and J is TRBJ2-7; 12 bases agree with TRBD2. The CDR3 extends over 15 amino acids. Germline loops: CDR1 MNHNS, CDR2 SASEGT. Trimming cost V 6 bases and J 5 bases; bases outside gene matches: 8. CDR3 loop: CASSSTSGSVDEQYF. The CDR3 bases are TGTGCCAGCAGCTCGACTAGCGGGAGTGTCGACGAGCAGTACTTC.

This clone was seen a single time. V and J are TRBV28 and TRBJ1-1; 9 bases align to TRBD1. V shed 8 bases, J shed 11 bases, and the junction held 21 bases outside the gene matches. The CDR3 sequence is 16 residues long. CDR1 and CDR2 from the germline V gene are MDHEN and SYDVKM. In DNA, the CDR3 is TGTGCCAGCGGACCCCTACCGGGACAGGGTACTCCATCGGCTTTCTTT. Translating it yields CASGPLPGQGTPSAFF.

The gene calls are TRBV9 and TRBJ2-2, with 7 bases aligning to TRBD2. The germline gives CDR1 SGDLS, CDR2 YYNGEE. This CDR3 has 17 amino acids. Unmatched junction bases numbered 12, after V lost 2 bases and J lost 5 bases. The chain's CDR3 is CASSVMEGGGGTGELFF. The CDR3 DNA is TGTGCCAGCAGCGTGATGGAGGGAGGCGGGGGAACCGGGGAGCTGTTTTTT.

The chain links TRBV30 to TRBJ2-7, with TRBD1 identical over 9 bases. The CDR3 has 12 residues. Losses at the gene ends were 8 bases for V and 2 bases for J; bases not matched to a gene: 4. Germline V gene data show CDR1 as GTSNPN and CDR2 as SVGIG (reference sequence). CDR3 sequence reads: CAGHRGPYEQYF. The CDR3 bases are TGTGCCGGCCACAGGGGGCCCTACGAGCAGTACTTC.

This chain uses TRBV4-2 with TRBJ1-2; the match to TRBD1 covers 7 bases. The CDR3 contains 14 residues. Germline assignment: CDR1 LGHNA and CDR2 YNFKEQ. V shed 4 bases, J shed 0 bases, and the junction held 2 bases outside the gene matches. CDR3 DNA: TGTGCCAGCAGCCTTGGGACAGCTAACTATGGCTACACCTTC. Amino acids: CASSLGTANYGYTF.

V gene TRBV5-1 combines with J gene TRBJ2-7, with D possibly matching TRBD2 (6 bases). The CDR3 consists of 15 residues. V was trimmed by 1 base and J by 2 bases, leaving 13 bases between them. Germline-derived CDR1 and CDR2 are SGHRS and YFSETQ. CDR3 DNA: TGCGCCAGCAGCTTGATGGGCGGGGAAGCCTACGAGCAGTACTTC. Its translation: CASSLMGGEAYEQYF.

This chain links TRBV12-5 with TRBJ2-1, with D perhaps matching TRBD2 (6 bases). Trimming removed 0 bases at V and 9 bases at J, with 18 bases between. Germline CDR1 reads LGHNT; CDR2 reads FRNRAP. This CDR3 region has 16 residues. The CDR3 loop is CASGLVLGVRGTEQFF. The CDR3 DNA reads TGTGCTAGTGGTTTGGTACTTGGGGTTCGGGGGACTGAGCAGTTCTTC. Full variable domain (outside the CDR3, taken from reference TRBV12-5 and TRBJ2-1): DARVTQTPRHKVTEMGQEVTMRCQPILGHNTVFWYRQTMMQGLELLAYFRNRAPLDDSGMPKDRFSAEMPDATLATLKIQPSEPRDSAVYFCASGLVLGVRGTEQFFGPGTRLTVL.

V usage is TRBV6-5 and J usage is TRBJ2-1, with D tentatively TRBD1 (7 bases). Trimming stripped 0 bases from V and 7 bases from J, with 13 bases between. Germline lookup yields CDR1 MNHEY and CDR2 SVGAGI. The length of the CDR3 is 15 residues. This chain's CDR3 is CASSYSEEGANEQFF. The CDR3 nucleotides read TGTGCCAGCAGTTACTCAGAGGAGGGGGCGAATGAGCAGTTCTTC.

The genes are TRBV15 and TRBJ1-4; D possibly corresponds to TRBD1 (5 bases). Trimming stripped 5 bases from V and 8 bases from J, with 12 bases between. Germline CDR1 LNHNV, CDR2 YYDKDF (reference sequence). The CDR3 is made up of 13 amino acids. CDR3 DNA: TGTGCCACCAGCGCTTCCCGACAGGAAAAACTGTTTTTT. Its protein is CATSASRQEKLFF.

The count of this clone is one. The chain joins TRBV29-1 to TRBJ1-2, with 12 bases identical to TRBD1. CDR1 is SQVTM and CDR2 is ANQGSEA in the germline V gene. J lost 7 bases, V lost 4 bases, and 4 bases had no gene match. The CDR3 length is 13 residues. The CDR3: CSVAGQGAGGYTF. CDR3 nucleotide sequence: TGCAGCGTTGCGGGACAGGGGGCAGGTGGCTACACCTTC.

The V call is TRBV10-3, the J call TRBJ1-5; D might be TRBD1 (6 bases). Trimming cost V 2 bases and J 6 bases, with 11 bases left between them. CDR3 size: 14 residues. CDR1 is ENHRY and CDR2 is SYGVKD in the germline V gene. CDR3: CAISETTTGQPQHF. CDR3 coding DNA: TGTGCCATCAGTGAGACCACGACAGGTCAGCCCCAGCATTTT.

Comments on this clone: The junction departs from germline at one end; a sequencing error may be responsible. The chain is built from TRBV4-1 and TRBJ1-4; 7 bases map to TRBD1. The length of the CDR3 is 11 residues. The germline gives CDR1 MGHRA, CDR2 YSYEKL. CDR3 in amino acids: CASSRRGLFYF. Here the CDR3 DNA reads TGCGCCAGCAGCCGAAGGGGGCTCTTTTACTTT.

A single count supports this clone. V is TRBV5-1 and J is TRBJ2-3; 9 nucleotides agree with TRBD1. Losses at the gene ends were 4 bases for V and 2 bases for J; bases not matched to a gene: 11. This CDR3 spans 17 amino acids. CDR1 and CDR2 from the germline V gene are SGHRS and YFSETQ. CDR3 amino acids: CASSAGTGKVSTDTQYF. The CDR3 DNA reads as TGCGCCAGCAGCGCCGGGACAGGGAAAGTCTCCACAGATACGCAGTATTTT.

The chain links TRBV7-9 to TRBJ2-7; 9 bases map to TRBD1. Germline V gene sequence: CDR1 SEHNR, CDR2 FQNEAQ (reference sequence). The CDR3 is 15 residues long. Trimming at V came to 4 bases and at J to 0 bases, leaving 4 bases not matched to a gene. CDR3 in amino acids: CASSSWDRDSYEQYF. DNA of the CDR3: TGTGCCAGCAGCTCTTGGGACAGGGACTCCTACGAGCAGTACTTC.